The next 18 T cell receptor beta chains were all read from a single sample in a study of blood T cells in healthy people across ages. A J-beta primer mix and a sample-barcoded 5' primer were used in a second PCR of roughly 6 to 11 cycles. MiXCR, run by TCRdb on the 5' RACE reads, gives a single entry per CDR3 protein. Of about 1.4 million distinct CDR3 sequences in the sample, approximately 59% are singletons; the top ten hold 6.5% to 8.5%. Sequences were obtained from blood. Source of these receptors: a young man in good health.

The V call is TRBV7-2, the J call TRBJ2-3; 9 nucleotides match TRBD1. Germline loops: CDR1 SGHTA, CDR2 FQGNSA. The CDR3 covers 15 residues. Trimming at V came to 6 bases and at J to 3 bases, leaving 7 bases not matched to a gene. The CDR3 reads CASSPRQGETDTQYF. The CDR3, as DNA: TGTGCCAGCAGTCCCCGACAGGGGGAAACAGATACGCAGTATTTT.

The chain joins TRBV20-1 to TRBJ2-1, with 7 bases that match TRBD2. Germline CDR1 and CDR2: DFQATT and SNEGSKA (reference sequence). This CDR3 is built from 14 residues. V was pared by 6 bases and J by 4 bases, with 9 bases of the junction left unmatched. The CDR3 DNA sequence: TGCAGTGCCCAAAGTGGGCGGGAGTACAATGAGCAGTTCTTC. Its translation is CSAQSGREYNEQFF.

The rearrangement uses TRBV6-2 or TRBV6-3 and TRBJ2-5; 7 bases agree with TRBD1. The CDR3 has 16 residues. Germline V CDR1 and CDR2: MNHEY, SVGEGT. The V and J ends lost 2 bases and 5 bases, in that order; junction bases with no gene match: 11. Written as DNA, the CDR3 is TGTGCCAGCAGTTACAGTCGGACAGGCTTGAAGGAGACCCAGTACTTC. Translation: CASSYSRTGLKETQYF.

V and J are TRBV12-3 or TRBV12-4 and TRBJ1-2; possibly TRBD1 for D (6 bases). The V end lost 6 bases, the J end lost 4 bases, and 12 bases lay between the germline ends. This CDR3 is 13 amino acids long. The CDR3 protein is CASREQGGYGYTF. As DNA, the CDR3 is TGTGCCAGCAGGGAACAGGGAGGCTATGGCTACACCTTC.

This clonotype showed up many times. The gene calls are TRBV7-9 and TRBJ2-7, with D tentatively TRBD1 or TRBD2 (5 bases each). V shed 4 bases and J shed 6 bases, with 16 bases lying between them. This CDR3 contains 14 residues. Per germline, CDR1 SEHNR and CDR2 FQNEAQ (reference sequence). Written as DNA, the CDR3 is TGTGCCAGCAGCTCATGGGACGGCAAAATCGAGCAGTACTTC. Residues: CASSSWDGKIEQYF.

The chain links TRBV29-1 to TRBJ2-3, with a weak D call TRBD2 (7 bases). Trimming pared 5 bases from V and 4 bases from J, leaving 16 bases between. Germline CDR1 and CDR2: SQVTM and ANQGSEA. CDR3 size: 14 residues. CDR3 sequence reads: CSVTGGGNADTQYF. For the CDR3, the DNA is TGCAGCGTTACGGGGGGCGGGAATGCAGATACGCAGTATTTT.

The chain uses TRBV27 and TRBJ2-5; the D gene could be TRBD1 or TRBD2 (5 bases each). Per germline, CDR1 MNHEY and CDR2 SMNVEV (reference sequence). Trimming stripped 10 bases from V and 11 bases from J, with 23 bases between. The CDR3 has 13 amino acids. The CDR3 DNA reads TGTGCCACTGGGACCAATTCTATAATTGGGCAGTACTTC. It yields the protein CATGTNSIIGQYF.

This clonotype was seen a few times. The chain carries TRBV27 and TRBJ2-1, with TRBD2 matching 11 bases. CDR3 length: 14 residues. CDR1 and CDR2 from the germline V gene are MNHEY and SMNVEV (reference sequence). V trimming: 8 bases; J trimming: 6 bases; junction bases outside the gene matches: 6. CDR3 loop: CASSTSGISNEQFF. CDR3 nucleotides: TGTGCCAGCTCGACTAGCGGGATTTCCAATGAGCAGTTCTTC.

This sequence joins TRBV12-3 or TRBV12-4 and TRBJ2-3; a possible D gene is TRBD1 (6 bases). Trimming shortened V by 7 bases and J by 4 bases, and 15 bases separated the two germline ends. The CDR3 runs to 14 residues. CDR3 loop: CASNWGPSSDTQYF. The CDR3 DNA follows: TGTGCCAGCAATTGGGGGCCCTCCTCAGATACGCAGTATTTT.

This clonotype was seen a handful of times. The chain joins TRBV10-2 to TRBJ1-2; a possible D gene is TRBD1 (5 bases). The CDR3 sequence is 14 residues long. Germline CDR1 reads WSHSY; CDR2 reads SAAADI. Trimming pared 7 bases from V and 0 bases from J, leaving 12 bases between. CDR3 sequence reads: CASTGLGANYGYTF. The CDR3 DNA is TGCGCCAGCACTGGACTAGGGGCTAACTATGGCTACACCTTC.

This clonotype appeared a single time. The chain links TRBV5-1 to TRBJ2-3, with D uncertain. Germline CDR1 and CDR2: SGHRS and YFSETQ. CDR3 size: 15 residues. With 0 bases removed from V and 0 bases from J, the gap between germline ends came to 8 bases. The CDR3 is CASSLAESSTDTQYF. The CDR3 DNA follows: TGCGCCAGCAGCTTGGCCGAATCTAGCACAGATACGCAGTATTTT.

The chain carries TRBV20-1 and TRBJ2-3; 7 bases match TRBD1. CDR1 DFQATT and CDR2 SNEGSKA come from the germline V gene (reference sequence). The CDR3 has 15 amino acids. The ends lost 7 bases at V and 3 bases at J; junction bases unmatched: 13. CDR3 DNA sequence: TGCAGTGTTCCAACCGACGGGACAGCTACAGATACGCAGTATTTT. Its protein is CSVPTDGTATDTQYF.

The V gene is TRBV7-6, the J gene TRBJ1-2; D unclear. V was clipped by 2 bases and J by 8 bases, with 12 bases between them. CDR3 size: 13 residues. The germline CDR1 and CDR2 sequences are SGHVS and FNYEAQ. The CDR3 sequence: CASSLNLGEGYTF. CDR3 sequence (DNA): TGTGCCAGCAGCTTAAACCTCGGGGAGGGCTACACCTTC.

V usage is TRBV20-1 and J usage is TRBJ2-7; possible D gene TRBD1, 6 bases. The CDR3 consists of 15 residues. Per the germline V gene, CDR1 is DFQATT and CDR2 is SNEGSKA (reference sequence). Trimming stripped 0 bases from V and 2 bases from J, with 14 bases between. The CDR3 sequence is CSARDSRGLTYEQYF. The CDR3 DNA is TGCAGTGCTAGAGACTCCAGGGGCCTAACCTACGAGCAGTACTTC.

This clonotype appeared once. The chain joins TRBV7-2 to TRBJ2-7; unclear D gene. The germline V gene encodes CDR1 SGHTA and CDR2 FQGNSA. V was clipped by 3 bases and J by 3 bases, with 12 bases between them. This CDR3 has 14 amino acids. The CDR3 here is CASSFDSRNYEQYF. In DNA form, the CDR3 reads TGTGCCAGCAGCTTCGACTCCAGGAACTACGAGCAGTACTTC.

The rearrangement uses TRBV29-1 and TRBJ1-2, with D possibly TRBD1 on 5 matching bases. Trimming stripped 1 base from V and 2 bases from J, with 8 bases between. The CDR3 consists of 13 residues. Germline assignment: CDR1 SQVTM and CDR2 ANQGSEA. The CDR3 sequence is CSVEGGGNYGYTF. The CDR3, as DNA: TGCAGCGTTGAAGGGGGGGGGAACTATGGCTACACCTTC.

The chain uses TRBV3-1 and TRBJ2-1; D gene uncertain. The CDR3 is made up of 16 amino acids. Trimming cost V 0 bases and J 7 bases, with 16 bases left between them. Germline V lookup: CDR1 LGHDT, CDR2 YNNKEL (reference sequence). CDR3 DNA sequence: TGTGCCAGCAGCCAAGATGGAGAACTGAATACAAATGAGCAGTTCTTC. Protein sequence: CASSQDGELNTNEQFF.

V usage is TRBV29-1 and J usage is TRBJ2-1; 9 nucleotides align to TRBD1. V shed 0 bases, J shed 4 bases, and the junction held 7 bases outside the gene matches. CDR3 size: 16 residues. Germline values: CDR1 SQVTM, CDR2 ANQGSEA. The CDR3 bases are TGCAGCGTTGAAGATAGGAGGGACAGGGATTACAATGAGCAGTTCTTC. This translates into CSVEDRRDRDYNEQFF.